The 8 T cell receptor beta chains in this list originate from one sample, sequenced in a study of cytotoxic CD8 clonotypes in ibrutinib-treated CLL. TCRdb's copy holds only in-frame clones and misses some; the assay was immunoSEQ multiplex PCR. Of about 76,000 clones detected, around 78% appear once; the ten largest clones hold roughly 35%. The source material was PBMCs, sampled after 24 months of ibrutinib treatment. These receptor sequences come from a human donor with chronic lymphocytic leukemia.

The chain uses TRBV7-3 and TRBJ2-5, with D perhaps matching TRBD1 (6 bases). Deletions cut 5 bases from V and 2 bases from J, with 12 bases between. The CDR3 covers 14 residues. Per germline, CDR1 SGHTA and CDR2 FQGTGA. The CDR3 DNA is TGTGCCAGCAGCCCGCAGGGGAATCAAGAGACCCAGTACTTC. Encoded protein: CASSPQGNQETQYF.

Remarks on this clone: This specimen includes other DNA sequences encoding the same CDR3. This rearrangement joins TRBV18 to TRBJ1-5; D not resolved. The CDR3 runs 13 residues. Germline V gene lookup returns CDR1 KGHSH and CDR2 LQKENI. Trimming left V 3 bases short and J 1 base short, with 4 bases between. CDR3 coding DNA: TGTGCCAGCTCACCTGGCAGCAATCAGCCCCAGCATTTT. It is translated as CASSPGSNQPQHF.

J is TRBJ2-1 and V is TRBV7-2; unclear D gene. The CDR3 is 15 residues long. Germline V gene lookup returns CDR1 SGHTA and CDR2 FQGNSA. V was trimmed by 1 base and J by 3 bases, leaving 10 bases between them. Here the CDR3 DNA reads TGTGCCAGCAGCTTAGTGGCGTTATACTACAATGAGCAGTTCTTC. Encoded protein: CASSLVALYYNEQFF.

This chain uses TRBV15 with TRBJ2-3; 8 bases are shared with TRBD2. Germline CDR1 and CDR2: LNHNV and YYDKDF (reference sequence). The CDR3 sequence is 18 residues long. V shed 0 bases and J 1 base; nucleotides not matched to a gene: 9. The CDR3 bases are TGTGCCACCAGCAGAGACCCACCCCTAGCGGGTCGCACAGATACGCAGTATTTT. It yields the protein CATSRDPPLAGRTDTQYF.

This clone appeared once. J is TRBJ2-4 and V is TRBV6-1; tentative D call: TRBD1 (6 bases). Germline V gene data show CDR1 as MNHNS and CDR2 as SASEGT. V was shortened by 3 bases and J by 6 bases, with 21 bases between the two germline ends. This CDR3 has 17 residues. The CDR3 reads CASSEWRQANWGNIQYF. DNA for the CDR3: TGTGCCAGCAGTGAGTGGAGACAGGCTAACTGGGGAAACATTCAGTACTTC.

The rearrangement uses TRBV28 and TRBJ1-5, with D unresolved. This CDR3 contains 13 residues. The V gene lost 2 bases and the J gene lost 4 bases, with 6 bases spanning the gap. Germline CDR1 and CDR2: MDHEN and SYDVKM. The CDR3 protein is CASSLPGNQPQHF. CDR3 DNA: TGTGCCAGCAGTTTACCGGGGAATCAGCCCCAGCATTTT.

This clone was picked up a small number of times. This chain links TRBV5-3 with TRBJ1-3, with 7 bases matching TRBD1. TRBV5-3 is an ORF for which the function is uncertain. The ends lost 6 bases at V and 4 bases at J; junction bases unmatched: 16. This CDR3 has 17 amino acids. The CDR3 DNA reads TGTGCCAGAAATTCTCCCTGGGAGGGGGCAAAAGGAAACACCATATATTTT. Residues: CARNSPWEGAKGNTIYF.

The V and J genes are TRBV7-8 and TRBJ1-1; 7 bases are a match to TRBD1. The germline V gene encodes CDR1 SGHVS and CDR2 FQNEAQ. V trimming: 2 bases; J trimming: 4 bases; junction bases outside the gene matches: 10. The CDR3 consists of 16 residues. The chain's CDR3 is CASSLRGNRGFTEAFF. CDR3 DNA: TGTGCCAGCAGCTTACGAGGGAACAGGGGCTTCACTGAAGCTTTCTTT.